This T cell receptor beta chain was recorded in a study of blood T cell repertoires in COVID-19. Overall study: Acute and convalescent COVID-19 specimens originated in the United States, Italy and Spain.

This clone was seen repeatedly, ten times or more. Methods used by the authors: Reference gene primer amplification gave nucleated cell count estimates. Here immunoSEQ multiplex PCR was the method, and the copy in TCRdb shows in-frame clones only, minus some. From that table come the V and J calls and clone size; the DNA was used to work out D and trimming. The sample yields under 200,000 clones, about 85% seen once. Sequencing was done on a sample of peripheral blood. This sequence was found in a woman at least 80 years old with acute or convalescent COVID-19.

The CDR3 loop reads CASSVGVGTGSVSGANVLTF. The CDR3 region has the DNA TGTGCCAGCAGCGTAGGGGTCGGGACAGGGAGTGTTTCTGGGGCCAACGTCCTGACTTTC. The chain couples TRBV9 to TRBJ2-6; 9 bases are shared with TRBD1. The CDR3 length is 20 residues. J gave up 1 base and V 0 bases, and 11 bases lay outside the gene matches. The germline V gene encodes CDR1 SGDLS and CDR2 YYNGEE. Using reference TRBV9 and TRBJ2-6 for the parts outside the CDR3, the full variable domain is DSGVTQTPKHLITATGQRVTLRCSPRSGDLSVYWYQQSLDQGLQFLIQYYNGEERAKGNILERFSAQQFPDLHSELNLSSLELGDSALYFCASSVGVGTGSVSGANVLTFGAGSRLTVL.